This is a list of T cell receptor beta chains from one sample in a study of CD8+CD57+ T cells in acquired aplastic anemia. TCRdb recomputed calls from the reads with MiXCR, one row per CDR3 protein. The sample carries a few hundred thousand distinct CDR3 sequences, 65% to 80% recorded once. The material sequenced was sorted CD4+, CD8+, or CD8+CD57+ T cells (not recorded which) from PBMCs. The receptor set was obtained from a human donor in good health, serving as a control. Both conserved end residues are part of each CDR3. Fields, in order: J gene, D gene, clone size, V gene, CDR3 protein, CDR3 DNA. A D gene is named only where the DNA matches it firmly. Some rows mark clone size as missing; the rest say once, few, many or name a class of expanded clone.

>TRBJ2-5|-|many|TRBV10-3
CAIKAGGVQETQYF
TGTGCCATCAAAGCAGGGGGGGTCCAAGAGACCCAGTACTTC
>TRBJ2-5|TRBD1|-|TRBV12-3/TRBV12-4
CASRAGTGGETQYF
TGTGCCAGCAGAGCCGGGACAGGGGGTGAGACCCAGTACTTC
>TRBJ1-5|-|-|TRBV7-9
CASSQGKGGNQPQHF
TGTGCCAGCAGCCAAGGGAAAGGGGGCAATCAGCCCCAGCATTTT
>TRBJ1-2|-|few|TRBV29-1
CSVAEYGYTF
TGCAGCGTTGCAGAGTATGGCTACACCTTC
>TRBJ1-2|TRBD1|-|TRBV24-1
CATSDRDRDGYAF
TGTGCCACCAGTGATCGGGACAGGGACGGCTACGCCTTC
>TRBJ1-1|-|-|TRBV12-3/TRBV12-4
CASSFVAGTANTEAFF
TGTGCCAGCAGTTTTGTGGCGGGGACGGCGAACACTGAAGCTTTCTTT
>TRBJ2-3|-|-|TRBV5-1
CASSLPTSSDTQYF
TGCGCCAGCAGCCTACCTACTAGTTCAGATACGCAGTATTTT
>TRBJ2-3|TRBD2|few|TRBV10-3
CAIRPAGTSTDTQYF
TGTGCCATCAGGCCAGCGGGGACGAGCACAGATACGCAGTATTTT
>TRBJ2-1|-|-|TRBV7-3
CASSLVSGSYNNQFF
TGTGCCAGCAGCTTAGTGTCAGGATCCTACAATAACCAGTTCTTC
>TRBJ2-7|-|-|TRBV7-9
CASSYSGQVNYEQYF
TGTGCCAGCAGTTACTCCGGGCAGGTTAACTACGAGCAGTACTTC
>TRBJ2-6|-|few|TRBV29-1
CSVGSDSSGANVLTF
TGCAGCGTTGGGTCCGACAGCTCTGGGGCCAACGTCCTGACTTTC
>TRBJ2-7|-|-|TRBV20-1
CSAAPARYEQYF
TGCAGTGCTGCTCCGGCACGCTACGAGCAGTACTTC
>TRBJ1-2|-|-|TRBV5-1
CASSQPAENTHTF
TGTGCCAGCAGTCAACCTGCAGAGAATACGCACACCTTC
>TRBJ2-7|-|-|TRBV25-1
CASSRTEPPYGHYF
TGTGCCAGCAGCCGGACAGAACCTCCCTATGGCCACTACTTC
>TRBJ1-2|TRBD1|many|TRBV3-1
CASSQQDRWSHGYTF
TGTGCCAGCAGCCAACAGGACAGGTGGTCTCATGGCTACACCTTC
>TRBJ1-5|-|-|TRBV9
CASSPRDIYYEQF
TGTGCCAGCAGCCCTAGGGACATTTACTACGAGCAGTTT
>TRBJ1-3|-|-|TRBV5-1
CASSNDRGTTGNTIYF
TGCGCCAGCAGCAACGATAGAGGGACCACTGGAAACACCATATATTTT
>TRBJ1-1|-|-|TRBV20-1
CSAGTQGWTEAFF
TGCAGTGCCGGCACCCAGGGCTGGACTGAAGCTTTCTTT
>TRBJ2-6|-|-|TRBV2
CASSVVSGANVLSF
TGTGCCAGCAGTGTAGTATCTGGCGCCAACGTCCTGTCTTTC
>TRBJ1-5|-|-|TRBV2
CASREASNSYQHF
TGCGCCAGCAGGGAAGCCTCAAATTCCTACCAGCATTTT
>TRBJ2-7|-|many|TRBV12-3/TRBV12-4
CASSSRGHRYEQYF
TGTGCCAGCAGTTCACGGGGCCACCGTTACGAGCAGTACTTC
>TRBJ1-2|-|many|TRBV6-5
CASYRQDYGYTF
TGTGCCAGCTACCGACAGGACTATGGCTACACCTTC
>TRBJ2-1|TRBD2|many|TRBV20-1
CSASDGGISYNEQFF
TGCAGTGCTAGCGACGGGGGGATCTCCTACAATGAGCAGTTCTTC
>TRBJ2-7|-|-|TRBV6-9
CASRPSDEQYF
TGTGCCAGCCGGCCGTCCGACGAGCAGTACTTC
>TRBJ1-5|-|many|TRBV12-3/TRBV12-4
CASSQQGSNQPQHF
TGTGCCAGCAGTCAACAGGGTAGCAATCAGCCCCAGCATTTT
>TRBJ2-7|TRBD2|-|TRBV9
CASSEGLGGTWGQYF
TGTGCCAGCAGCGAGGGACTGGGAGGGACCTGGGGGCAGTACTTC
>TRBJ2-3|TRBD2|many|TRBV5-6
CASSSQSGVEYF
TGTGCCAGCAGCTCACAGAGCGGGGTTGAGTATTTT
>TRBJ1-6|TRBD1|many|TRBV7-6
CASSLDTGTGDSPLHF
TGTGCCAGCAGCTTAGATACCGGGACAGGGGATTCACCCCTCCACTTT
>TRBJ2-3|TRBD1|once|TRBV10-2
CASSGTGGGDQYF
TGTGCCAGCAGTGGGACAGGGGGCGGCGACCAGTATTTT
>TRBJ1-4|-|-|TRBV7-2
CASSLGYSYSGNHEKLSF
TGTGCCAGCAGCTTAGGTTATTCCTACTCGGGAAACCATGAAAAACTGTCTTTT
>TRBJ1-2|TRBD1|-|TRBV10-1
CASSLGTGGQGYTF
TGCGCCAGCAGCCTTGGGACAGGGGGCCAGGGCTACACCTTC